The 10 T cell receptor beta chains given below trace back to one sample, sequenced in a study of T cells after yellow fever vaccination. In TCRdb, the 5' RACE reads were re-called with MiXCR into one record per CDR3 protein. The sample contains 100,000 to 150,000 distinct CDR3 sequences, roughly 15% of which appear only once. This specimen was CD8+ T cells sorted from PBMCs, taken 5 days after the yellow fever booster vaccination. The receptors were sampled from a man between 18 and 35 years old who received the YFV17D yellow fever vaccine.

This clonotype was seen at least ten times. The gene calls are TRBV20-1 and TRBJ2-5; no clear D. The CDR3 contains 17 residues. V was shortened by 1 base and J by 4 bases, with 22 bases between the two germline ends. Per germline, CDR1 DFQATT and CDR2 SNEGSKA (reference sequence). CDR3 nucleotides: TGCAGTGCTAGAGTCAAAAGTCGGGCATTAGTCTCAGAGACCCAGTACTTC. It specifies CSARVKSRALVSETQYF.

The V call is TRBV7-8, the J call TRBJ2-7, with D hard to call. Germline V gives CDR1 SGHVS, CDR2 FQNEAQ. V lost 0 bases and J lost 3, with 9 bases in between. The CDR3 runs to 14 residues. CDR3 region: CASSLASYGYEQYF. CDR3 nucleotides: TGTGCCAGCAGCTTAGCGTCGTATGGCTACGAGCAGTACTTC.

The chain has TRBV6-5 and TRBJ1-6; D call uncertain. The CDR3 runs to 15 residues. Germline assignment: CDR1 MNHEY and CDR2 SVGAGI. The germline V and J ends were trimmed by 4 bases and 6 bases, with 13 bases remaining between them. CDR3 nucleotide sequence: TGTGCCAGCAGTTCCTCGGTGTCGGGTAATTCACCCCTCCACTTT. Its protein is CASSSSVSGNSPLHF.

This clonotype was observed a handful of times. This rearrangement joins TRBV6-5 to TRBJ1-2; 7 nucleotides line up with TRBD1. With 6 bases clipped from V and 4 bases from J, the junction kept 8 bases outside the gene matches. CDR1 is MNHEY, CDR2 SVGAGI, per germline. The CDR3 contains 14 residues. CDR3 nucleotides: TGTGCCAGCAGGGGCGACAGGGCCCCCTATGGCTACACCTTC. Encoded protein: CASRGDRAPYGYTF.

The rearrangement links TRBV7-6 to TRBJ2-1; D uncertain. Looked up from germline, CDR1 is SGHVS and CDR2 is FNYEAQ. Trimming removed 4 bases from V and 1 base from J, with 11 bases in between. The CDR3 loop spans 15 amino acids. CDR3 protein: CASSSPLGSYNEQFF. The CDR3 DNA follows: TGTGCCAGCAGCTCTCCCCTCGGATCCTACAATGAGCAGTTCTTC.

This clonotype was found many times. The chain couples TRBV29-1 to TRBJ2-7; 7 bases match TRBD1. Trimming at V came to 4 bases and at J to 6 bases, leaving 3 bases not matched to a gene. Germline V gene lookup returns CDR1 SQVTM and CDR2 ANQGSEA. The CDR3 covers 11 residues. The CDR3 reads CSVGSGGEQYV. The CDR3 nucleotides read TGCAGCGTTGGTTCAGGGGGCGAGCAGTACGTC.

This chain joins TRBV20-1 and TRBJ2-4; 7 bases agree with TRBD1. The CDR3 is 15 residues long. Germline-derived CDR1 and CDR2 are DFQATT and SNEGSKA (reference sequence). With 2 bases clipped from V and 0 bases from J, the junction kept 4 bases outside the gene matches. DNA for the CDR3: TGCAGTGCTAGACCGGGACAGCTAGCCAAAAACATTCAGTACTTC. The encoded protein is CSARPGQLAKNIQYF.

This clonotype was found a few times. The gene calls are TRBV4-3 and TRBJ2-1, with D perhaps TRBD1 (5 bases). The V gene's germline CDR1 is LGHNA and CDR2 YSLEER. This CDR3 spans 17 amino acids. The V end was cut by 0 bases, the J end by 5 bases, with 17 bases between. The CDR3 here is CASSQDLVGQLDNEQFF. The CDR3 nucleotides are TGCGCCAGCAGCCAAGATCTAGTGGGGCAATTGGACAATGAGCAGTTCTTC.

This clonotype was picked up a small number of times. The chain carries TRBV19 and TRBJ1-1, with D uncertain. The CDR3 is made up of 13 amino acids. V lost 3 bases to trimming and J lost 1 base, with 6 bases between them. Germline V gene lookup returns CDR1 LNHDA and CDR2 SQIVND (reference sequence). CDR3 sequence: CASSISGNTEAFF. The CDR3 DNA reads TGTGCCAGTAGTATTAGCGGGAACACTGAAGCTTTCTTT.

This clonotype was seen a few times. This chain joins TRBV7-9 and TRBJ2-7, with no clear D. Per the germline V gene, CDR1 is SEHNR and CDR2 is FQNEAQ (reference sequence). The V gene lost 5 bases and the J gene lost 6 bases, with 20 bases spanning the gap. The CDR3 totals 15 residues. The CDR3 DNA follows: TGTGCCAGCAGCCAACTTGATGACTTTCAGGCCGAGCAGTACTTC. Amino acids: CASSQLDDFQAEQYF.